This entry lists 19 T cell receptor beta chains sequenced from one sample in a study of identical twins. TCRdb analysed the 5' RACE reads with MiXCR anew, one entry per CDR3 protein. The table lists about 190,000 distinct CDR3 sequences, 15% to 20% of them singletons, with around 40% in the top ten. The same data also went into a second study, on T cells expressing NK-cell markers.

Sequencing input: CD8+ T cells sorted from blood. The receptors here all came from a woman between 18 and 29 years old in good health.

The chain links TRBV9 to TRBJ1-6; 7 bases map to TRBD1. Germline CDR1 reads SGDLS; CDR2 reads YYNGEE. The V segment lost 2 bases and the J segment 10 bases; nucleotides outside the gene matches: 6. The CDR3 extends over 14 amino acids. CDR3 sequence: CASSVATGLSPLHF. Written as DNA, the CDR3 is TGTGCCAGCAGCGTTGCGACAGGGTTATCACCCCTCCACTTT.

This clonotype was found a few times. The chain uses TRBV7-8 and TRBJ1-4; unclear D gene. Germline V gives CDR1 SGHVS, CDR2 FQNEAQ. V dropped 5 bases and J dropped 0 bases, with 4 bases sitting between them. The CDR3 is made up of 13 amino acids. The CDR3 sequence is CASSETTNEKLFF. As DNA, the CDR3 is TGTGCCAGCAGCGAAACAACTAATGAAAAACTGTTTTTT. Full variable domain (missing parts from reference TRBV7-8 and TRBJ1-4): GAGVSQSPRYKVAKRGQDVALRCDPISGHVSLFWYQQALGQGPEFLTYFQNEAQLDKSGLPSDRFFAERPEGSVSTLKIQRTQQEDSAVYLCASSETTNEKLFFGSGTQLSVL.

This clonotype was counted only a few times. The chain carries TRBV9 and TRBJ1-2; D perhaps matches TRBD1 (6 bases). This CDR3 region has 13 residues. The germline CDR1 and CDR2 sequences are SGDLS and YYNGEE. Trimming removed 1 base from V and 4 bases from J, with 8 bases in between. In nucleotides, the CDR3 is TGTGCCAGCAGCGTAAGGGACACCTATGGCTACACCTTC. Its translation is CASSVRDTYGYTF. Full variable domain (missing parts from reference TRBV9 and TRBJ1-2): DSGVTQTPKHLITATGQRVTLRCSPRSGDLSVYWYQQSLDQGLQFLIQYYNGEERAKGNILERFSAQQFPDLHSELNLSSLELGDSALYFCASSVRDTYGYTFGSGTRLTVV.

The genes are TRBV7-8 and TRBJ1-2; the match to TRBD1 covers 8 bases. The V gene end was trimmed by 1 base and the J gene end by 4 bases; junction bases not matched to a gene: 8. This CDR3 has 16 residues. Per the germline V gene, CDR1 is SGHVS and CDR2 is FQNEAQ. This chain's CDR3 is CASSLGTGINRYGYTF. CDR3 DNA sequence: TGTGCCAGCAGCTTAGGGACAGGGATAAATCGCTATGGCTACACCTTC. Full variable domain (remainder filled in from reference TRBV7-8 and TRBJ1-2): GAGVSQSPRYKVAKRGQDVALRCDPISGHVSLFWYQQALGQGPEFLTYFQNEAQLDKSGLPSDRFFAERPEGSVSTLKIQRTQQEDSAVYLCASSLGTGINRYGYTFGSGTRLTVV.

The table lists this clonotype with a few counts. This sequence joins TRBV20-1 and TRBJ2-7; D not certain. The germline CDR1 and CDR2 sequences are DFQATT and SNEGSKA (reference sequence). The CDR3 runs 11 residues. V lost 6 bases, J lost 2 bases, and 8 bases lay in between. The CDR3 coding sequence is TGCAGTGCCAACGAAGCCTACGAGCAGTACTTC. This gives the protein CSANEAYEQYF.

In its sample, this clonotype was seen many times. The chain links TRBV5-1 to TRBJ1-5, with 7 bases aligning to TRBD1. J was trimmed by 4 bases and V by 5 bases; bases with no gene match: 9. Germline CDR1 is SGHRS and CDR2 is YFSETQ. There are 15 residues in the CDR3. CDR3 DNA sequence: TGCGCCAGCAGATCGACAGGGAACCCTAATCAGCCCCAGCATTTT. Its protein product is CASRSTGNPNQPQHF.

The V gene is TRBV5-1, the J gene TRBJ1-2, with D possibly being TRBD1 (5 bases). Trimming cost V 4 bases and J 5 bases, with 15 bases left between them. The CDR3 length is 14 residues. Germline loops: CDR1 SGHRS, CDR2 YFSETQ. In DNA, the CDR3 is TGCGCCAGCAGCGGCTTTGACAGACCTTATGGCTACACCTTC. This gives the protein CASSGFDRPYGYTF.

This chain uses TRBV12-3 or TRBV12-4 with TRBJ1-3; D remains unclear. This CDR3 is built from 13 residues. V gave up 6 bases and J gave up 4 bases, with 10 bases separating them. The CDR3 DNA reads as TGTGCCAGCAGCTTGGGCGCGGGAAACACCATATATTTT. Its protein product is CASSLGAGNTIYF.

This clonotype was counted only a few times. The rearrangement uses TRBV12-3 or TRBV12-4 and TRBJ2-7; possibly TRBD1 or TRBD2 for D (5 bases each). The CDR3 covers 15 residues. V was shortened by 6 bases and J by 7 bases, with 22 bases between the two germline ends. DNA of the CDR3: TGTGCCAGCAGCCCACTTGGGGCCGTATCGGGAGAGCAGTACTTC. The encoded protein is CASSPLGAVSGEQYF.

The chain recombines TRBV27 with TRBJ2-3, with D perhaps matching TRBD1 (6 bases). CDR3 length: 14 amino acids. Germline V gene sequence: CDR1 MNHEY, CDR2 SMNVEV (reference sequence). V lost 7 bases, J lost 4 bases, and 15 bases lay in between. CDR3 bases: TGTGCCAGCACCGACGGGACACGGGCAGATACGCAGTATTTT. Translating gives CASTDGTRADTQYF.

This chain joins TRBV20-1 and TRBJ2-3, with 7 bases matching TRBD2. The CDR3 totals 11 residues. CDR1 and CDR2 from the germline V gene are DFQATT and SNEGSKA (reference sequence). V lost 6 bases to trimming and J lost 9 bases; unmatched junction nucleotides: 6. The CDR3 region has the DNA TGCAGTGCGGGGAGCGGGATAACGCAGTATTTT. Protein product: CSAGSGITQYF.

This clonotype has more than one count but fewer than ten. The chain recombines TRBV29-1 with TRBJ2-7; D perhaps matches TRBD2 (5 bases). Trimming removed 6 bases at V and 0 bases at J, with 15 bases between. Germline V CDR1 and CDR2: SQVTM, ANQGSEA. This CDR3 contains 14 residues. The CDR3 DNA reads as TGCAGCGTCGGCGGGTTACCCTTCTCCTACGAGCAGTACTTC. Protein product: CSVGGLPFSYEQYF.

This clonotype was seen a handful of times. This chain links TRBV9 with TRBJ2-1, with a tentative D call TRBD2 (5 bases). Per germline, CDR1 SGDLS and CDR2 YYNGEE. V gave up 4 bases and J gave up 8 bases, with 10 bases separating them. This CDR3 is built from 12 residues. The CDR3 spells CASSSLEYEQFF. The CDR3 DNA is TGTGCCAGCAGCTCACTAGAATATGAGCAGTTCTTC.

This clonotype has a handful of counts. The rearrangement links TRBV6-5 to TRBJ1-1; possibly TRBD1 for D (5 bases). The CDR3 sequence is 13 residues long. Trimming removed 7 bases from V and 4 bases from J, with 13 bases in between. Germline-derived CDR1 and CDR2 are MNHEY and SVGAGI. The CDR3 sequence is CASIMTGGTEAFF. In DNA form, the CDR3 reads TGTGCCAGCATTATGACGGGGGGCACTGAAGCTTTCTTT.

This rearrangement joins TRBV20-1 to TRBJ2-7; maybe TRBD2 (5 bases). There are 15 residues in the CDR3. CDR1 and CDR2 (germline): DFQATT, SNEGSKA (reference sequence). Between the trimmed V and J ends, which lost 0 bases and 0 bases, there was a span of 12 bases. CDR3 DNA sequence: TGCAGTGCTAGAGATCGCATGGGGAGCTCCTACGAGCAGTACTTC. Translated, it gives CSARDRMGSSYEQYF.

This clonotype showed up many times. The chain recombines TRBV7-6 with TRBJ2-7, with a possible D match to TRBD1 (5 bases). The CDR3 length is 12 residues. Trimming pared 4 bases from V and 3 bases from J, leaving 7 bases between. In germline, CDR1 is SGHVS, CDR2 FNYEAQ. CDR3: CASSSDNYEQYF. CDR3 DNA: TGTGCCAGCAGCTCGGACAACTACGAGCAGTACTTC.

This clonotype occurred a few times. J is TRBJ2-7 and V is TRBV6-2 or TRBV6-3; 7 bases match TRBD1. Germline V gives CDR1 MNHEY, CDR2 SVGEGT. Trimming took 4 bases from V and 2 from J; bases not matched to a gene: 2. The CDR3 totals 13 residues. CDR3 amino acids: CASSFDRAYEQYF. As DNA, the CDR3 is TGTGCCAGCAGTTTTGACAGGGCCTACGAGCAGTACTTC.

This clonotype was observed a few times. J is TRBJ2-2 and V is TRBV5-1, with unresolved D. This CDR3 has 13 residues. The germline V gene encodes CDR1 SGHRS and CDR2 YFSETQ. V was clipped by 7 bases and J by 4 bases, with 11 bases between them. The CDR3, as DNA: TGCGCCAGCGAAGGAAGGATCACCGGGGAGCTGTTTTTT. This translates into CASEGRITGELFF.

This clonotype was seen a few times. One junction end disagrees with the germline gene, perhaps due to a read error. J is TRBJ2-5 and V is TRBV14; D unclear. Per the germline V gene, CDR1 is SGHDN and CDR2 is FVKESK. This CDR3 is built from 9 residues. In DNA, the CDR3 is TGTGCCAGCAGCCAAGATAGGGACTTC. Amino acid sequence: CASSQDRDF. The full variable domain, with the rest looked up from reference TRBV14 and TRBJ2-5, is EAGVTQFPSHSVIEKGQTVTLRCDPISGHDNLYWYRRVMGKEIKFLLHFVKESKQDESGMPNNRFLAERTGGTYSTLKVQPAELEDSGVYFCASSQDRDFGPGTRLLVL.